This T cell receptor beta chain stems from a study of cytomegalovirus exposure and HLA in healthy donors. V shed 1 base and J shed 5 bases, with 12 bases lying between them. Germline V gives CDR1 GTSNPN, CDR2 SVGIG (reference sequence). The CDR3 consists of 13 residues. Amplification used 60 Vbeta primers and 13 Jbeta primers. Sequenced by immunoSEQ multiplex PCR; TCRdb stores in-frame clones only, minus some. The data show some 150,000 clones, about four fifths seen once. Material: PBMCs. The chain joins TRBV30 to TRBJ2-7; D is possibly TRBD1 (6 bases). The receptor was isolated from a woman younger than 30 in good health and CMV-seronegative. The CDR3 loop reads CAWSELRGHEQYF. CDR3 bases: TGTGCCTGGAGTGAACTCAGGGGCCACGAGCAGTACTTC.